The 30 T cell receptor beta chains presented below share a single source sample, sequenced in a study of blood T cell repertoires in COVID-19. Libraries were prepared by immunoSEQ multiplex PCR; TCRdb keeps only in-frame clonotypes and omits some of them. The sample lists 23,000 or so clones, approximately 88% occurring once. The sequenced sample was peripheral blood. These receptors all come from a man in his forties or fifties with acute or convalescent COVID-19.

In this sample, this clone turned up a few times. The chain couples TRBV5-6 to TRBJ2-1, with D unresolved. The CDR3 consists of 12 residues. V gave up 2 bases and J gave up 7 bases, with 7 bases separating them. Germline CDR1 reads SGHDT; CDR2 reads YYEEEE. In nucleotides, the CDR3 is TGTGCCAGCAGCTTTCAGGTTAATGAGCAGTTCTTC. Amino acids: CASSFQVNEQFF.

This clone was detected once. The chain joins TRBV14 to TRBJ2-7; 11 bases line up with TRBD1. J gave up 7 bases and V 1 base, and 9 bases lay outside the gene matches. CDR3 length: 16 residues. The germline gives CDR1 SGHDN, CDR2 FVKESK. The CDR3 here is CASSQVRRTGGFEQYF. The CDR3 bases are TGTGCCAGCAGCCAAGTACGTAGGACAGGGGGCTTTGAGCAGTACTTC.

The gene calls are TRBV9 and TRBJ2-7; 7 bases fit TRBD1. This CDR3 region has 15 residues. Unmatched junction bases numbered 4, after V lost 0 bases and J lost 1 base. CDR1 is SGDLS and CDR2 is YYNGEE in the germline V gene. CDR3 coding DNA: TGTGCCAGCAGCGTAGCCCCGGACAGGTCCTACGAGCAGTACTTC. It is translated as CASSVAPDRSYEQYF.

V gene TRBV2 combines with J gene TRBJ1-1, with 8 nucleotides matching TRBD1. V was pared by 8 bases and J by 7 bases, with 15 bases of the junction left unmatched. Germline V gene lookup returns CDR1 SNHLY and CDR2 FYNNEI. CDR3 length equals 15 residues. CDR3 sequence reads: CASWGSGGSADEAFF. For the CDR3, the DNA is TGTGCCAGCTGGGGGTCAGGGGGCTCCGCTGATGAAGCTTTCTTT.

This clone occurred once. The CDR3, as DNA: TGTGCCAGCAGCTTTCGACAGGGTGGGACTGAAGCTTTCTTT. As protein: CASSFRQGGTEAFF. V gene TRBV11-2 combines with J gene TRBJ1-1; 7 bases are shared with TRBD1. J lost 5 bases, V lost 3 bases, and 6 bases had no gene match. Germline CDR1 is SGHAT and CDR2 is FQNNGV. This CDR3 is built from 14 residues.

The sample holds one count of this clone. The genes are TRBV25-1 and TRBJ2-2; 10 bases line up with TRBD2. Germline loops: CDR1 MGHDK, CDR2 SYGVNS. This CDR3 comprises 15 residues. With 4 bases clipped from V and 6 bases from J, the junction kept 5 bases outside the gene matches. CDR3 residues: CASSVSGGAPGELFF. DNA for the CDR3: TGTGCCAGCAGTGTCAGCGGGGGGGCCCCCGGGGAGCTGTTTTTT.

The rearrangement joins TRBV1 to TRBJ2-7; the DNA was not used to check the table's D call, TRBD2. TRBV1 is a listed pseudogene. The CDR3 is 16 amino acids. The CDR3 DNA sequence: TGCACCAGCAGCCAAGATCGGCTAGCTGACCGAAACGAGCAGTACTTC. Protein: CTSSQDRLADRNEQYF.

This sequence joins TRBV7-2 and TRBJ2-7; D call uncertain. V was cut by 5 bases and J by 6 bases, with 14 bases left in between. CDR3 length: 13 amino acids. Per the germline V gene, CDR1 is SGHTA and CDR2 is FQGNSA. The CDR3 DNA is TGTGCCAGCAGCACGTACCTAGGAGCCGAGCAGTACTTC. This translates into CASSTYLGAEQYF.

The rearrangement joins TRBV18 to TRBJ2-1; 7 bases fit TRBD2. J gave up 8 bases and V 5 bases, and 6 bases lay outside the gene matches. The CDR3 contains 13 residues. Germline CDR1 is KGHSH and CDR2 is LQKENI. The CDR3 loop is CASSREGVDEQFF. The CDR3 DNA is TGTGCCAGCTCAAGGGAGGGCGTCGATGAGCAGTTCTTC.

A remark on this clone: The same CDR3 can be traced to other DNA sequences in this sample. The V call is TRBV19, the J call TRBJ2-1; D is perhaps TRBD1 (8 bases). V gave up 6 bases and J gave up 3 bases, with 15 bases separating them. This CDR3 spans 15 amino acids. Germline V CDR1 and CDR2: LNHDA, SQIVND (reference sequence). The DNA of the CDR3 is TGTGCCAGTAGCCCCACAGGGGGGGGCTACAATGAGCAGTTCTTC. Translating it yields CASSPTGGGYNEQFF.

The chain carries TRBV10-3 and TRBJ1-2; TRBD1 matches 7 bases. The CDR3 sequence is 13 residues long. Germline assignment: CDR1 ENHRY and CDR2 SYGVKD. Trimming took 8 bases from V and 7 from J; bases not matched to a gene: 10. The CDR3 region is CAIVGTEGRGYTF. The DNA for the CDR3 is TGTGCCATCGTGGGGACAGAGGGGCGTGGCTACACCTTC.

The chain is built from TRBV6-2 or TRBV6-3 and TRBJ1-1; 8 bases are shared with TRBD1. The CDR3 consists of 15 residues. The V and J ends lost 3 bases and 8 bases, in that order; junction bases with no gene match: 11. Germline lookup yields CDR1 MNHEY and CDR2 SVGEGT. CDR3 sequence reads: CASSYTGQGGLEAFF. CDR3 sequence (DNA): TGTGCCAGCAGTTATACTGGACAGGGAGGATTAGAAGCTTTCTTT.

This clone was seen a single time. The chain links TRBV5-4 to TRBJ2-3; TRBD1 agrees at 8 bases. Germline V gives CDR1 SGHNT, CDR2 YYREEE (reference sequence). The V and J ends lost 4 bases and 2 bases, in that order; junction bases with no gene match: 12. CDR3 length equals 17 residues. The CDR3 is CASSPGGARRHTDTQYF. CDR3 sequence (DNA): TGTGCCAGCAGCCCAGGGGGCGCTCGGAGGCACACAGATACGCAGTATTTT.

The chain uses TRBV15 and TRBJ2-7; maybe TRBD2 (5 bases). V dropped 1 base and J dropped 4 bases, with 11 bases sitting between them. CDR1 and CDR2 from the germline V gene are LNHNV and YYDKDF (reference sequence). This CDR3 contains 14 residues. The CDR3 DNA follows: TGTGCCACCAGCAGAGCCCCTCGAGGGTACGAGCAGTACTTC. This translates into CATSRAPRGYEQYF.

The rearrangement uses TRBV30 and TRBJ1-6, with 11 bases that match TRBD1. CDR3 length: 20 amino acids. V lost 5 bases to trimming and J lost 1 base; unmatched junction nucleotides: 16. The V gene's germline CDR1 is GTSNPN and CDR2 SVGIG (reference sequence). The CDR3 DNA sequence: TGTGCCTGGGACGCCCTTAGGACAGGGGGCAAATTTTCCTATAATTCACCCCTCCACTTT. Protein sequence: CAWDALRTGGKFSYNSPLHF. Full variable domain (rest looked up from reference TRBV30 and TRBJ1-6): SQTIHQWPATLVQPVGSPLSLECTVEGTSNPNLYWYRQAAGRGLQLLFYSVGIGQISSEVPQNLSASRPQDRQFILSSKKLLLSDSGFYLCAWDALRTGGKFSYNSPLHFGNGTRLTVT.

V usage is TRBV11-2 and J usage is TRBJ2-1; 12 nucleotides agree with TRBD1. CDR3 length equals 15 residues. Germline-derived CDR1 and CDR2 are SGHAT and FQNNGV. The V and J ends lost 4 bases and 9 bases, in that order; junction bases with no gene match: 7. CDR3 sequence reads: CASSSPGQGAGEQFF. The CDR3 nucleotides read TGTGCCAGCAGCTCTCCGGGACAGGGGGCGGGTGAGCAGTTCTTC.

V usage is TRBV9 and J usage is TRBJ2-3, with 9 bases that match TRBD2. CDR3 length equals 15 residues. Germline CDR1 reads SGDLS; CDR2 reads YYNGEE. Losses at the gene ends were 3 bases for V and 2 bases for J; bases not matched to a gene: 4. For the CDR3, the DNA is TGTGCCAGCAGCGCCCTAGCGGGGCCCACAGATACGCAGTATTTT. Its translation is CASSALAGPTDTQYF.

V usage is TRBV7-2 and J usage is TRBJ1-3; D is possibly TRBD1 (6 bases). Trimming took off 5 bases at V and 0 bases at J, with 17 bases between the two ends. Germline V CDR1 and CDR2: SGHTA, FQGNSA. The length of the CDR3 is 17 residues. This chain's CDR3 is CASSENRAAFSGNTIYF. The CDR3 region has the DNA TGTGCCAGCAGCGAAAACAGGGCCGCCTTCTCTGGAAACACCATATATTTT.

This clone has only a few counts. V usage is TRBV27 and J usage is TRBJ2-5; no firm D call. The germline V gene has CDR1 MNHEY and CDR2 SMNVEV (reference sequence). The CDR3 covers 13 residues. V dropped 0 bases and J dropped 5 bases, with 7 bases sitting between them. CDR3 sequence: CASSLSPVETQYF. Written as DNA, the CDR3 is TGTGCCAGCAGTTTATCTCCAGTGGAGACCCAGTACTTC.

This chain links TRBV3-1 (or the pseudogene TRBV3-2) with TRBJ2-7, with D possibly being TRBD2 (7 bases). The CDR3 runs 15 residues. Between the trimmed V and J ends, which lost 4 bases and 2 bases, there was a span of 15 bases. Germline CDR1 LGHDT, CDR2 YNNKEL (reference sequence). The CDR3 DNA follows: TGTGCCAGCAGCCTCGCGGGGGCTACCCCCTACGAGCAGTACTTC. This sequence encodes CASSLAGATPYEQYF.

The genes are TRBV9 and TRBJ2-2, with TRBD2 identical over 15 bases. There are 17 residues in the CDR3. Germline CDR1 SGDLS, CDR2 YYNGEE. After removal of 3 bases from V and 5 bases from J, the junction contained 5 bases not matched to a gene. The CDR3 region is CASSDGLAGGNTGELFF. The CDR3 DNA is TGTGCCAGCAGCGACGGACTAGCGGGGGGGAATACCGGGGAGCTGTTTTTT.

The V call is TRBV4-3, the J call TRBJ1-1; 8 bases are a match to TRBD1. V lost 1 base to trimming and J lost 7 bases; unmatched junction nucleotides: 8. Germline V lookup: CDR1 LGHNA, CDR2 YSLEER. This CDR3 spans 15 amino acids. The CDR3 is CASSQGDRGTVEAFF. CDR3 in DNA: TGCGCCAGCAGCCAAGGTGACAGGGGCACCGTTGAAGCTTTCTTT.

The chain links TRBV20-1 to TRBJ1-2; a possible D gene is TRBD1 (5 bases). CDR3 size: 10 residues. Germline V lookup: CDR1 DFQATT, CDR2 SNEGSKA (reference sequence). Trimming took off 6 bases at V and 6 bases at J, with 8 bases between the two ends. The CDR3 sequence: CSAREDGYTF. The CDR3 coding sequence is TGCAGTGCCAGGGAGGATGGCTACACCTTC.

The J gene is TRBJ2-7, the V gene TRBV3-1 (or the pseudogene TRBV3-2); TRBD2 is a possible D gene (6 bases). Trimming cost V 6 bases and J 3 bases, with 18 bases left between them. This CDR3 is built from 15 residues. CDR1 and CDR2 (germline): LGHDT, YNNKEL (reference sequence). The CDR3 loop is CASSPSSSGFYEQYF. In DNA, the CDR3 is TGTGCCAGCAGTCCCTCTTCCAGCGGGTTCTACGAGCAGTACTTC.

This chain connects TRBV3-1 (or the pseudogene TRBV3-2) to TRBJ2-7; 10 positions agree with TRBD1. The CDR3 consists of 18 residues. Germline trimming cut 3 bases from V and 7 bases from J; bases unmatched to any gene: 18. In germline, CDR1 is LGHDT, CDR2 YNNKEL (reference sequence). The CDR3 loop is CASSHRPGQGFSSGEQYF. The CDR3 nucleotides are TGTGCCAGCAGCCATCGCCCGGGACAGGGGTTTTCATCGGGTGAGCAGTACTTC.

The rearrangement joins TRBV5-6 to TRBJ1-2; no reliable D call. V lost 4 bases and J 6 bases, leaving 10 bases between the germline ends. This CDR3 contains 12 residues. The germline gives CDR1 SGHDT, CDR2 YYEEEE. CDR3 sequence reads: CASSARSDGYTF. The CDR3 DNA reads TGTGCCAGCAGCGCCAGGTCTGATGGCTACACCTTC.

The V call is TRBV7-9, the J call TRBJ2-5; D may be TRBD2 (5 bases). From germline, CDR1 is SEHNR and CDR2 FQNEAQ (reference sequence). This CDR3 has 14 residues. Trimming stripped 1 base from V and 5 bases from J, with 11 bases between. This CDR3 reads CASSLGRWEETQYF. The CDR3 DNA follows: TGTGCCAGCAGCTTAGGACGGTGGGAGGAGACCCAGTACTTC.

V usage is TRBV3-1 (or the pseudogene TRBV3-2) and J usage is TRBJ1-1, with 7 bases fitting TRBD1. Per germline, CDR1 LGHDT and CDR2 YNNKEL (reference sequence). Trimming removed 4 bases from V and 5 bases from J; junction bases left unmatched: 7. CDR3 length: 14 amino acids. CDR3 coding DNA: TGTGCCAGCAGCCGCGGACAGGCTAGGACTGAAGCTTTCTTT. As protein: CASSRGQARTEAFF.

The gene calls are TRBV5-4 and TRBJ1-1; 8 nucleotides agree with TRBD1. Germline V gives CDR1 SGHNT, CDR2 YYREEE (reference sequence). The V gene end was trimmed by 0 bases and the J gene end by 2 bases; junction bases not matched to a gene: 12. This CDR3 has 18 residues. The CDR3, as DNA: TGTGCCAGCAGCTTGGGAGGGGCAGGGGGCGCGTATAACACTGAAGCTTTCTTT. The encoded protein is CASSLGGAGGAYNTEAFF.

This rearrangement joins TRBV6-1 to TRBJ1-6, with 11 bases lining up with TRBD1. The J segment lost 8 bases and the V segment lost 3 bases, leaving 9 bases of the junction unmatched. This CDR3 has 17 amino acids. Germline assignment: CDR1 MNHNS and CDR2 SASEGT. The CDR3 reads CASSEGWTGGPHSPLHF. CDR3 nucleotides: TGTGCCAGCAGTGAGGGGTGGACAGGGGGCCCCCATTCACCCCTCCACTTT.